This T cell receptor (beta chain) emerged from a study of T cell repertoires in cytomegalovirus infection. Study-wide context: Well-studied HLA-B-restricted epitopes and recently identified HLA-C-restricted epitopes of CMV were both used in the study. Public TCR beta signatures marked donors with CMV infection and the matching HLA.

A word on this clonotype: No antigen is known for it.

Overall study results and limits: The response measured ex vivo was dominated by TCR beta clonotypes (HLA-C-restricted and CMV-specific). Using cumulative public TCR beta family frequency, the authors identified those who carried CMV together with the relevant HLA.

Unmatched junction bases numbered 9, after V lost 4 bases and J lost 0 bases. The V gene's germline CDR1 is MNHEY and CDR2 SMNVEV (reference sequence). The CDR3 runs 17 residues. TCRdb re-derived calls from the reads in MiXCR, one entry per CDR3 protein. This table has 650,000 to 900,000 distinct CDR3 sequences, almost 30% appearing once. The rearrangement joins TRBV27 to TRBJ2-1; 7 bases agree with TRBD2. The sequencing here drew on cultured CD8+ T cells from PBMCs, taken from culture after CMV antigen stimulation. This clonotype was sampled from a human donor in good health (CMV status not recorded). Some clones in this sample may be carry-over from other donors' samples. The CDR3 region has the DNA TGTGCCAGCAGTTCTATTTTGGGGGGGAGCTCCTACAATGAGCAGTTCTTC. It yields the protein CASSSILGGSSYNEQFF.